This T cell receptor beta chain appears in the sequencing data of a study of PD-1 blockade in classical Hodgkin lymphoma (dated by TCRdb to about 2020). Looking at the study overall: Nivolumab dosing was 3 mg/kg intravenously every 2 weeks, continuing until either disease progression or unacceptable toxicity. The study used CyTOF and TCR beta sequencing to define a peripheral blood immune signature of response to PD-1 blockade in classical Hodgkin lymphoma.

Results the study describes overall, beyond this receptor: Trial patients achieving complete response had baseline diversity similar to newly diagnosed patients, whereas partial responders and progressors had significantly lower diversity. By C4D1, a significant rise was seen in CD4+ TCR diversity but not in CD8+ TCR diversity (p=0.0027 vs p=0.16), and the rise was most apparent among complete responders (p=0.02). Patients starting nivolumab less than 1 year after ASCT had lower diversity and were excluded from later analyses to avoid confounding by immune reconstitution. The study was limited to a single clinical trial cohort, and causes of repertoire differences, possibly disease activity or prior therapy, remained undefined. Newly diagnosed patients were reported to have lower baseline TCR diversity than healthy donors, and relapsed/refractory patients were reported to have lower baseline TCR diversity still.

Comments on this clone: The target of this receptor is not known. Base qualities are missing; no much larger clone stands one base away.

V has 2 bases trimmed and J has 9 bases trimmed; junction bases matching no gene number 6. Including the terminal cysteine and phenylalanine, the CDR3 comprises 15 residues. Here the CDR3 DNA is all that survives: 45 bases in frame from base 1. The germline V gene (reference sequence) gives CDR1 as LNHNV and CDR2 as YYDKDF. The Qiagen DNeasy kit was used to extract genomic DNA both from unsorted PBMCs and from the negatively selected CD4+ and CD8+ fractions. TCR beta CDR3 regions were amplified by immunoSEQ multiplex PCR using primers annealing to V and J segments. A synthetic immune receptor repertoire was used to minimize amplification bias, and any remaining bias was removed computationally after sequencing. The authors' analysis ran thus. Custom Python scripts were used to quantify repertoire diversity as the Shannon entropy index. The unsorted, CD4+ and CD8+ repertoires were each analyzed separately, with the exception of combined analyses, where CD4+ and CD8+ sequences were merged in silico. Clonal expansion was defined as a frequency increase of at least 2-fold after treatment compared with C1D1, and clones undetected at baseline were assigned a pseudocount of 0.5. Singleton clones were defined as clones with 0 or 1 copy at C1D1, and non-singleton clones were defined as clones with 2 or more copies. By matching protein sequences in sorted samples from the same patient, clones expanded in unsorted samples were annotated as CD4+, CD8+ or unknown. Wilcoxon tests on paired samples were used to test diversity changes from C1D1 to C4D1. In TCRdb, the immuneACCESS table is reduced to in-frame sequences with V and J assigned. These tables do not hold every clone; where another copy was compared, an unresolved V gene accounts for under half, and the others remain unexplained. D and trimming come from the DNA, and the V and J calls and clone size come from that table. In this sample the table shows about 4,900 clones, less than 75% of which occur a single time. About a quarter of the sample rests with the top ten.

This specimen's time point label, per the study, means: cycle 4 day 1 (C4D1), after about 6 weeks of nivolumab. Relapse after autologous stem cell transplantation had occurred in all trial patients, and cohorts A, B and C were distinguished by prior brentuximab vedotin exposure. Using a Miltenyi CD8+ T cell isolation kit, CD8+ T cells were purified from thawed PBMCs through magnetic negative selection. The trial cohort included 45 to 65 patients with relapsed/refractory classical Hodgkin lymphoma, and each patient had a best overall response of complete response, partial response or progressive disease. Single-agent nivolumab was administered to trial patients in the multi-cohort phase II CheckMate 205 trial. An independent review committee assessed best overall response by applying the 2007 International Working Group response criteria. Trial PBMCs were collected immediately before nivolumab initiation (C1D1) and during therapy at cycle 2 day 1 and cycle 4 day 1. Peripheral blood was collected in 8 mL Vacutainer Cell Preparation Tubes, from which PBMCs were isolated by centrifugation and then cryopreserved. Purified CD4+ and CD8+ fractions were prepared only for cases where an additional PBMC sample was available. On LS columns in a quadroMACS separator, the magnetically labelled cells were depleted, and the flow-through was collected as the purified fraction.

This TCR was sampled from a human donor with classical Hodgkin lymphoma. The rearrangement joined TRBV15 to TRBJ1-6, and 8 bases in between align with TRBD1. This sample comprised CD8+ T cells from blood, obtained before the fourth cycle of nivolumab. The CDR3 region has the sequence CATSRYGQGGSPLHF. The DNA sequence reads TGTGCCACCAGCAGATACGGACAGGGTGGTTCACCCCTCCACTTT.